A single sample is the source of the 7 T cell receptor beta chains below, sequenced in a study of CD8+CD57+ T cells in acquired aplastic anemia (dated by TCRdb to the late 2010s). Sequencing took place on an Illumina HiSeq 2000. TCR beta VDJ combination and CDR3 sequence profiling used genomic DNA as the template. TCRdb itself trimmed the public reads at Q25 with fastp, ran MiXCR and retained productive beta chains. Rows are combined by CDR3 protein, so each entry shows the most common genes and DNA. This sample is represented by about 160,000 distinct CDR3 sequences; roughly 48% of them were singletons. The ten largest clones add up to 1.1% of the sample. Sequencing input: sorted CD4+, CD8+, or CD8+CD57+ T cells (not recorded which) from PBMCs. The receptors stem from a human donor in good health.

This chain links TRBV7-7 with TRBJ1-2; D unclear. This CDR3 region has 12 residues. V was shortened by 3 bases and J by 4 bases, with 6 bases between the two germline ends. Germline CDR1 reads SSHAT; CDR2 reads FNYEAQ (reference sequence). CDR3 sequence reads: CASSFRSYGYTF. The DNA for the CDR3 is TGTGCCAGCAGCTTTCGGAGCTATGGCTACACCTTC. The full variable domain, with the rest looked up from reference TRBV7-7 and TRBJ1-2, is GAGVSQSPRYKVTKRGQDVTLRCDPISSHATLYWYQQALGQGPEFLTYFNYEAQPDKSGLPSDRFSAERPEGSISTLTIQRTEQRDSAMYRCASSFRSYGYTFGSGTRLTVV.

The genes are TRBV24-1 and TRBJ1-2; D remains unclear. The V and J ends lost 5 bases and 4 bases respectively, with 10 bases between them. Germline V lookup: CDR1 KGHDR, CDR2 SFDVKD. The length of the CDR3 is 13 residues. The CDR3 spells CATSAPDVYGYTF. The CDR3 DNA is TGTGCCACCAGTGCACCGGACGTCTATGGCTACACCTTC.

This clonotype has a handful of counts. The rearrangement uses TRBV25-1 and TRBJ2-1, with D unclear. The CDR3 extends over 11 amino acids. Trimming removed 5 bases at V and 9 bases at J, with 8 bases between. From germline, CDR1 is MGHDK and CDR2 SYGVNS. For the CDR3, the DNA is TGTGCCAGCAGTAGCAGCAGTGAGCAGTTCTTC. It codes for CASSSSSEQFF. Using reference TRBV25-1 and TRBJ2-1 for the parts outside the CDR3, the full variable domain is EADIYQTPRYLVIGTGKKITLECSQTMGHDKMYWYQQDPGMELHLIHYSYGVNSTEKGDLSSESTVSRIRTEHFPLTLESARPSHTSQYLCASSSSSEQFFGPGTRLTVL.

This clonotype was seen a few times. The chain joins TRBV6-1 to TRBJ1-2; maybe TRBD1 (5 bases). CDR1 and CDR2 (germline): MNHNS, SASEGT. The CDR3 consists of 14 residues. Trimming removed 5 bases at V and 7 bases at J, with 17 bases between. The CDR3 bases are TGTGCCAGCAGTCCCCGGGGCAGGACAAGTGGCTACACCTTC. It yields the protein CASSPRGRTSGYTF.

The J gene is TRBJ1-5, the V gene TRBV7-6; D perhaps matches TRBD1 (6 bases). Germline CDR1 and CDR2: SGHVS and FNYEAQ. The CDR3 runs to 14 residues. Trimming shortened V by 1 base and J by 7 bases, and 11 bases separated the two germline ends. In nucleotides, the CDR3 is TGTGCCAGCAGCTTAGGGTCAGGGGAGCAGCCCCAGCATTTT. Encoded protein: CASSLGSGEQPQHF.

There are many counts of this clonotype. The V call is TRBV5-8, the J call TRBJ2-2, with TRBD2 as a possible D gene (6 bases). Germline CDR1 reads SGHTS; CDR2 reads YDEGEE. V shed 2 bases and J shed 1 base, with 9 bases lying between them. This CDR3 spans 15 amino acids. CDR3 sequence: CASSFDGRNTGELFF. CDR3 nucleotides: TGTGCCAGCAGCTTTGACGGGAGGAACACCGGGGAGCTGTTTTTT.

This chain joins TRBV7-2 and TRBJ2-3, with 8 bases identical to TRBD2. The germline V gene has CDR1 SGHTA and CDR2 FQGNSA. J was trimmed by 6 bases and V by 0 bases; bases with no gene match: 5. The CDR3 is 15 residues long. This chain's CDR3 is CASSLAGTSWDTQYF. CDR3 bases: TGTGCCAGCAGCTTAGCGGGGACTAGTTGGGATACGCAGTATTTT.